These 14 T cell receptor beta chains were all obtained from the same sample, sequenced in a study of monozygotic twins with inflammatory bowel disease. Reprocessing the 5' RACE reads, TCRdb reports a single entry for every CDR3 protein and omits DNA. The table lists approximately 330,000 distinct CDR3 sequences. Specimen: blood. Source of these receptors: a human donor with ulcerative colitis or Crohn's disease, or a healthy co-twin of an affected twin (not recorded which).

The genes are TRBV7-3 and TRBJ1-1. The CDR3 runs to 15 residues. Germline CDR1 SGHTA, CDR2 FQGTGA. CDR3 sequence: CASSLTSNANTEAFF.

The chain's CDR3 is CASSFRTGITEAFF. The rearrangement links TRBV6-6 to TRBJ1-1; TCRdb's D call, TRBD1, is unchecked because there is no DNA. Germline CDR1 reads MNHNY; CDR2 reads SVGAGI (reference sequence). CDR3 length equals 14 residues.

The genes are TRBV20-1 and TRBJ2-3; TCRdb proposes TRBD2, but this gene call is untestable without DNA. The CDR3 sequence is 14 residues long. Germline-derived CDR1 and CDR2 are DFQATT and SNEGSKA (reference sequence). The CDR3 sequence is CSARAGGPGDTQYF.

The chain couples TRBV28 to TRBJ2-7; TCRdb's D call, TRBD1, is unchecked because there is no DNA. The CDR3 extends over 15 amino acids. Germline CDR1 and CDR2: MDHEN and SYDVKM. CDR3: CASSFSATGGREQYF.

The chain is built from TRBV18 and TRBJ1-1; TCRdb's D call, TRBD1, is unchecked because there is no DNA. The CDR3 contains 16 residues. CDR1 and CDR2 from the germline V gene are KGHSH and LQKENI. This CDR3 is CASSPSPGQLNTEAFF.

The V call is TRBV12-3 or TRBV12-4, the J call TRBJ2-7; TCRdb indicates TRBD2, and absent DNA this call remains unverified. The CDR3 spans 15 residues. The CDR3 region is CASSLGLASGNEQYF.

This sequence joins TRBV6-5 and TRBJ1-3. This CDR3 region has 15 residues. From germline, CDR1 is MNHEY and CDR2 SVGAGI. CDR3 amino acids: CASSYSNRGGNTIYF.

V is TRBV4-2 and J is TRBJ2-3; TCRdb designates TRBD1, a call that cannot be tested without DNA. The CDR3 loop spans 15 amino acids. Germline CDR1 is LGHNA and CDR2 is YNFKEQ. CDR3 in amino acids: CASHQGPPPTDTQYF.

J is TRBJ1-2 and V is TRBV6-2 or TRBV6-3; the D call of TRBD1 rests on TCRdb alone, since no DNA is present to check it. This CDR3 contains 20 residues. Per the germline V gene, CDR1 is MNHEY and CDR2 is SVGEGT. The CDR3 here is CASTTRLSGQGNLEGYGYTF.

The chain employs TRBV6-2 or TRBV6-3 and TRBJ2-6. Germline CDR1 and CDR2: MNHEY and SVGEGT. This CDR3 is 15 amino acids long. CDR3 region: CASSYGSSGANVLTF.

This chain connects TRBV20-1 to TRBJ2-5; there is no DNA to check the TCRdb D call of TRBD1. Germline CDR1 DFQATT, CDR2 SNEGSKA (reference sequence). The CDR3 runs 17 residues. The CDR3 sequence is CSAREGVGFGEIETQYF.

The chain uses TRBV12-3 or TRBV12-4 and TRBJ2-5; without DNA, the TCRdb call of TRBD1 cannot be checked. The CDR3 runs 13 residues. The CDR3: CASSFRRGETQYF.

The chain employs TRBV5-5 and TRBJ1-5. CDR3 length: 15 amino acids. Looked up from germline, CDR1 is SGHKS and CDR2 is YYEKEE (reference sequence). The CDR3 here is CASSLGVGDYQPQHF.

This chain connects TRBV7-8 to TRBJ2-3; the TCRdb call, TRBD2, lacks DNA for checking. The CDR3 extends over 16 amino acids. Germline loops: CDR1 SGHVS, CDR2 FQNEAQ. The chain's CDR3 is CASSLETSGDTDTQYF.